The source of this TCR beta chain is a study of blood T cell repertoires in COVID-19. Original processing notes: Counts of nucleated cells, estimated from reference gene primer amplification, were obtained. The data were produced by immunoSEQ multiplex PCR, yet TCRdb's version contains in-frame clones alone and is incomplete. That table gives V, J and clone size, and the DNA gave D and trimming. The data contain a few hundred thousand clones, roughly 90% of them seen just once; the ten biggest clones take up around 2.3%. One Seattle source followed patients from active infection through their disease course. Germline CDR1 and CDR2: GTSNPN and SVGIG (reference sequence). V was pared by 4 bases and J by 0 bases, with 12 bases between. The CDR3 is 14 amino acids.

Sequencing was done on a sample of peripheral blood. This chain uses TRBV30 with TRBJ1-2; D may be TRBD1 (6 bases). The receptor's source is a woman in her fifties or sixties with COVID-19, enrolled during active disease. CDR3 nucleotides: TGTGCCTGGAATAAACAGGGACCTAACTATGGCTACACCTTC. This sequence encodes CAWNKQGPNYGYTF.